This TCR beta chain was observed in a study of blood T cells in healthy people across ages. Background on the study: With template switching, about one barcoded beta molecule was captured per two T cells. General observations from the study: Whereas aged donors had fewer naive CD4+ cells, long-lived donors had more of them and higher diversity. Researchers deemed the diversity estimates from one million T cells underestimates. Without sorted subsets, naive and antigen-experienced compartments could not be conclusively compared.

Remarks on this clonotype: Its antigen is currently unknown.

Alongside a J-beta primer mix, a sample-barcoded 5' primer served in a second PCR lasting roughly 6 to 11 cycles. TCRdb ran MiXCR on the 5' RACE reads and lists one entry per CDR3 protein. Here the sample spans about 780,000 distinct CDR3 sequences, 46% being singletons. Germline loops: CDR1 SGHRS, CDR2 YFSETQ. J was trimmed by 4 bases and V by 1 base; bases with no gene match: 5. There are 15 residues in the CDR3. Material for sequencing was blood. The gene calls are TRBV5-1 and TRBJ2-3, with 8 bases lining up with TRBD1. The sequence was collected from a man at least 80 years old in good health. The DNA of the CDR3 is TGCGCCAGCAGCTTGAGTACAGGGGGGTCAGATACGCAGTATTTT. Its protein is CASSLSTGGSDTQYF.